Below, 21 T cell receptor beta chains from the same sample are listed, as sequenced in a study of shared clonotypes between healthy human individuals. Clones were read by immunoSEQ multiplex PCR, and TCRdb kept only the in-frame ones, dropping some. Of approximately 510,000 clones detected, 79% appear once; the ten largest clones hold about an eighth. Material: PBMCs. The source is a woman between 35 and 50 years old in good health. Some clones in this sample may be carry-over from other donors' samples.

The chain recombines TRBV4-1 with TRBJ2-1; unclear D gene. The germline V gene has CDR1 MGHRA and CDR2 YSYEKL. Trimming shortened V by 1 base and J by 2 bases, and 9 bases separated the two germline ends. There are 15 residues in the CDR3. Here the CDR3 reads CASSQGSSPYNEQFF. As DNA, the CDR3 is TGCGCCAGCAGCCAAGGGTCTAGTCCCTACAATGAGCAGTTCTTC.

CDR3 protein: CAWSVRPPYNEQFF. The CDR3 nucleotides read TGTGCCTGGAGTGTACGCCCCCCCTACAATGAGCAGTTCTTC. This chain joins TRBV30 and TRBJ2-1; D remains unclear. Deletions cut 0 bases from V and 2 bases from J, with 8 bases between. The germline gives CDR1 GTSNPN, CDR2 SVGIG (reference sequence). There are 14 residues in the CDR3.

A single count supports this clone. The chain joins TRBV7-9 to TRBJ1-1, with D unresolved. Germline V gene sequence: CDR1 SEHNR, CDR2 FQNEAQ (reference sequence). The CDR3 totals 13 residues. Trimming took off 1 base at V and 3 bases at J, with 6 bases between the two ends. The DNA of the CDR3 is TGTGCCAGCAGCTTAGATTCATACACTGAAGCTTTCTTT. Protein: CASSLDSYTEAFF. Supplemented by reference TRBV7-9 and TRBJ1-1, the full variable domain reads DTGVSQNPRHKITKRGQNVTFRCDPISEHNRLYWYRQTLGQGPEFLTYFQNEAQLEKSRLLSDRFSAERPKGSFSTLEIQRTEQGDSAMYLCASSLDSYTEAFFGQGTRLTVV.

The chain couples TRBV5-4 to TRBJ1-1; 7 bases match TRBD1. Looked up from germline, CDR1 is SGHNT and CDR2 is YYREEE (reference sequence). There are 14 residues in the CDR3. J was trimmed by 1 base and V by 4 bases; bases with no gene match: 4. The CDR3 spells CASSRQGPNTEAFF. DNA of the CDR3: TGTGCCAGCAGCAGACAGGGACCGAACACTGAAGCTTTCTTT.

A few counts support this clone. The chain couples TRBV18 to TRBJ1-2; 8 bases match TRBD1. Germline CDR1 and CDR2: KGHSH and LQKENI. Germline trimming cut 6 bases from V and 8 bases from J; bases unmatched to any gene: 11. The CDR3 has 14 amino acids. Written as DNA, the CDR3 is TGTGCCAGCTCCCCAATCCAGGGGGCGCAAGGCTACACCTTC. Its translation is CASSPIQGAQGYTF.

This CDR3 is CASSLGQGRYNEQFF. In DNA, the CDR3 is TGCGCCAGCAGCTTGGGGCAGGGTAGGTACAATGAGCAGTTCTTC. The genes are TRBV5-1 and TRBJ2-1; D perhaps matches TRBD1 (5 bases). The CDR3 covers 15 residues. Germline V gene sequence: CDR1 SGHRS, CDR2 YFSETQ. Trimming removed 0 bases at V and 4 bases at J, with 11 bases between. Full variable domain (outside the CDR3, taken from reference TRBV5-1 and TRBJ2-1): KAGVTQTPRYLIKTRGQQVTLSCSPISGHRSVSWYQQTPGQGLQFLFEYFSETQRNKGNFPGRFSGRQFSNSRSEMNVSTLELGDSALYLCASSLGQGRYNEQFFGPGTRLTVL.

A note on this clone: A read error may account for a junction end that differs from germline. V usage is TRBV7-7 and J usage is TRBJ2-2, with D uncertain. Germline CDR1 is SSHAT and CDR2 is FNYEAQ (reference sequence). This CDR3 spans 13 amino acids. The DNA for the CDR3 is TGTGCTAGCAGCCTCAGCACGTCCGGGGAGCTGTTTTTT. Encoded protein: CASSLSTSGELFF.

The rearrangement joins TRBV28 to TRBJ2-7; D possibly corresponds to TRBD2 (6 bases). CDR1 is MDHEN, CDR2 SYDVKM, per germline. V shed 5 bases and J shed 8 bases, with 16 bases lying between them. The CDR3 covers 13 residues. The CDR3 sequence is CASSPPGTPKQYF. CDR3 DNA sequence: TGTGCCAGCAGTCCCCCGGGGACTCCTAAGCAGTACTTC.

The chain recombines TRBV5-6 with TRBJ1-4, with D possibly matching TRBD1 (5 bases). V was shortened by 0 bases and J by 4 bases, with 7 bases between the two germline ends. Germline values: CDR1 SGHDT, CDR2 YYEEEE. The CDR3 is 14 residues long. CDR3 residues: CASSLAGGNEKLFF. DNA for the CDR3: TGTGCCAGCAGCTTGGCGGGGGGTAATGAAAAACTGTTTTTT.

The chain couples TRBV19 to TRBJ1-5; unclear D gene. Germline V gene lookup returns CDR1 LNHDA and CDR2 SQIVND (reference sequence). The V end lost 5 bases, the J end lost 0 bases, and 11 bases lay between the germline ends. The CDR3 sequence is 15 residues long. DNA of the CDR3: TGTGCCAGTAGTTTCGGGCCGGATAGCAATCAGCCCCAGCATTTT. Amino acids: CASSFGPDSNQPQHF. The whole variable domain, remainder taken from reference TRBV19 and TRBJ1-5, is DGGITQSPKYLFRKEGQNVTLSCEQNLNHDAMYWYRQDPGQGLRLIYYSQIVNDFQKGDIAEGYSVSREKKESFPLTVTSAQKNPTAFYLCASSFGPDSNQPQHFGDGTRLSIL.

This sequence joins TRBV5-4 and TRBJ2-7; 9 bases align to TRBD2. The germline V gene encodes CDR1 SGHNT and CDR2 YYREEE (reference sequence). V dropped 4 bases and J dropped 6; count of bases not matched to a gene: 14. The CDR3 is 16 residues long. CDR3 residues: CASSPPQAGGRIEQYF. The CDR3 DNA follows: TGTGCCAGCAGCCCCCCCCAAGCGGGAGGTCGAATCGAGCAGTACTTC.

The V call is TRBV7-6, the J call TRBJ2-2, with D unclear. The germline V gene encodes CDR1 SGHVS and CDR2 FNYEAQ. The CDR3 length is 15 residues. Trimming cost V 5 bases and J 4 bases, with 14 bases left between them. The CDR3 spells CASSRATAPTGELFF. In DNA, the CDR3 is TGTGCCAGCAGCCGTGCGACCGCCCCCACCGGGGAGCTGTTTTTT.

This sequence joins TRBV5-1 and TRBJ2-6; the match to TRBD1 covers 9 bases. Germline V CDR1 and CDR2: SGHRS, YFSETQ. The CDR3 length is 18 residues. V lost 2 bases to trimming and J lost 0 bases; unmatched junction nucleotides: 6. CDR3 in amino acids: CASSFGGQGRSGANVLTF. CDR3 in DNA: TGCGCCAGCAGCTTTGGTGGACAGGGGCGCTCTGGGGCCAACGTCCTGACTTTC.

Concerning this clone: The same CDR3 is also encoded by other DNA sequences in this sample. The CDR3 loop is CASSPRGDTQYF. The CDR3 region has the DNA TGTGCCAGCTCACCACGGGGAGATACGCAGTATTTT. This sequence joins TRBV18 and TRBJ2-3; no definite D call. The length of the CDR3 is 12 residues. The germline V gene encodes CDR1 KGHSH and CDR2 LQKENI. Trimming removed 1 base at V and 5 bases at J, with 4 bases between.

V is TRBV9 and J is TRBJ2-1; D may be TRBD2 (5 bases). The CDR3 sequence is 15 residues long. Per germline, CDR1 SGDLS and CDR2 YYNGEE. Deletions cut 0 bases from V and 2 bases from J, with 9 bases between. The CDR3 DNA reads TGTGCCAGCAGCGTAGACGGAGGACCCTACAATGAGCAGTTCTTC. Amino acids: CASSVDGGPYNEQFF.

The chain has TRBV5-4 and TRBJ2-7; 9 bases agree with TRBD1. The trim removed 4 bases at V and 5 bases at J, leaving 10 bases unmatched. The CDR3 contains 15 residues. Germline CDR1 and CDR2: SGHNT and YYREEE (reference sequence). The CDR3 bases are TGTGCCAGCAGCCCAAGGACAGGGGACATCAACGAGCAGTACTTC. This gives the protein CASSPRTGDINEQYF.

By frequency in the sample, this clone is medium-sized. The sample holds other DNA sequences that translate to the same CDR3. V usage is TRBV5-1 and J usage is TRBJ2-3; the D is unclear. CDR3 length: 14 amino acids. V gave up 4 bases and J gave up 6 bases, with 15 bases separating them. Germline CDR1 reads SGHRS; CDR2 reads YFSETQ. The CDR3 DNA reads TGCGCCAGCAGCGCAGCTAGTGTCGGGGATACGCAGTATTTT. It codes for CASSAASVGDTQYF.

V and J are TRBV2 and TRBJ2-1, with 9 bases aligning to TRBD2. The CDR3 has 16 residues. Germline V gene data show CDR1 as SNHLY and CDR2 as FYNNEI. The V segment lost 4 bases and the J segment 7 bases; nucleotides outside the gene matches: 11. The CDR3 sequence: CASSVPRDAGGNEQFF. The CDR3 nucleotides read TGTGCCAGCAGTGTACCCCGGGACGCGGGAGGGAATGAGCAGTTCTTC.

The rearrangement links TRBV27 to TRBJ2-1; 7 bases align to TRBD2. The CDR3 totals 15 residues. J was trimmed by 6 bases and V by 3 bases; bases with no gene match: 8. Per the germline V gene, CDR1 is MNHEY and CDR2 is SMNVEV (reference sequence). CDR3 bases: TGTGCCAGCAGTTTCGGCGGGAGTGTTGGCAATGAGCAGTTCTTC. Protein: CASSFGGSVGNEQFF.

J is TRBJ1-2 and V is TRBV5-6; tentative D call: TRBD1 (5 bases). The CDR3 runs 14 residues. In germline, CDR1 is SGHDT, CDR2 YYEEEE. Trimming pared 0 bases from V and 4 bases from J, leaving 10 bases between. Written as DNA, the CDR3 is TGTGCCAGCAGCTTGGAGGGGATGGGCTATGGCTACACCTTC. Protein product: CASSLEGMGYGYTF.

In its sample, this clone was seen a few times. The J gene is TRBJ1-2, the V gene TRBV4-3, with a weak D call TRBD1 (6 bases). Germline V gives CDR1 LGHNA, CDR2 YSLEER. The V end was cut by 0 bases, the J end by 4 bases, with 30 bases between. The CDR3 is 21 residues long. The CDR3 spells CASSQDLGLWGALVFPYGYTF. CDR3 in DNA: TGCGCCAGCAGCCAAGATTTGGGTTTATGGGGGGCGCTGGTTTTCCCCTATGGCTACACCTTC.